This TCR beta chain was retrieved from a study of T cells in Graves' hyperthyroidism and ophthalmopathy. The study's findings and limits: Researchers found most expanded thyroid clonotypes above 0.001 in blood as well.

In regard to this clonotype: Its antigen is unknown.

RNA transcripts yielded amplified TCR beta CDR3 regions. HTBI primers were employed in a first-round RT-PCR of the TCR CDR3. MiXCR, run by TCRdb on the multiplex PCR reads, gives a single entry per CDR3 protein. The sample carries about 560,000 distinct CDR3 sequences, 14% recorded once. CDR3 length: 16 amino acids. The junction had 12 bases not matched to a gene; V was cut back by 0 bases and J by 8 bases. The V gene's germline CDR1 is DFQATT and CDR2 SNEGSKA (reference sequence). This rearrangement joins TRBV20-1 to TRBJ1-5, with 8 bases fitting TRBD1. This receptor was obtained from a woman in her 40s with Graves' hyperthyroidism. The sequencing input was blood. Here the CDR3 DNA reads TGCAGTGCTAGAGATTTGGGGCAGGGGGCCATTGAGCCCCAGCATTTT. It specifies CSARDLGQGAIEPQHF.